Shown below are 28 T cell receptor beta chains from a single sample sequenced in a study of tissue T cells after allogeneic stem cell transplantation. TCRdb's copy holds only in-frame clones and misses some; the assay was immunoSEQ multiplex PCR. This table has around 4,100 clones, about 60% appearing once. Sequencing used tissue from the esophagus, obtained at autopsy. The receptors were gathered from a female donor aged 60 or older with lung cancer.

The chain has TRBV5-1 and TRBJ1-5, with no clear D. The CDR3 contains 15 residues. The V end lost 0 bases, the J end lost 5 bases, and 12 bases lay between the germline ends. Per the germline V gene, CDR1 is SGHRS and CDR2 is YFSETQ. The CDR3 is CASSLVVGPDQPQHF. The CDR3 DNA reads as TGCGCCAGCAGCTTGGTGGTGGGTCCGGATCAGCCCCAGCATTTT.

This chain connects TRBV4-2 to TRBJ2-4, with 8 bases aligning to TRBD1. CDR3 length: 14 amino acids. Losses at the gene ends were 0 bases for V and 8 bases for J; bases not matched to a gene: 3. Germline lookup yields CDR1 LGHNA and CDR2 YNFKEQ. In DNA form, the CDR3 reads TGTGCCAGCAGCCAAGACACAGGGGGTGACATTCAGTACTTC. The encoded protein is CASSQDTGGDIQYF.

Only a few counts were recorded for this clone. DNA for the CDR3: TGTGCCAGCAGTTCGCGACAGGGCCTGGGCTATGGCTACACCTTC. It yields the protein CASSSRQGLGYGYTF. V usage is TRBV6-5 and J usage is TRBJ1-2, with 7 bases aligning to TRBD1. This CDR3 has 15 residues. Germline CDR1 is MNHEY and CDR2 is SVGAGI. J gave up 4 bases and V 4 bases, and 9 bases lay outside the gene matches.

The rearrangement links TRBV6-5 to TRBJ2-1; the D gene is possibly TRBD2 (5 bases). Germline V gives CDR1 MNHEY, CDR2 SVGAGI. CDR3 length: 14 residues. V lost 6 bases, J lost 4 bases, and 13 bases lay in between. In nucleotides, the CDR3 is TGTGCCAGCAGCACGACTACCCATTACAATGAGCAGTTCTTC. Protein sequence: CASSTTTHYNEQFF.

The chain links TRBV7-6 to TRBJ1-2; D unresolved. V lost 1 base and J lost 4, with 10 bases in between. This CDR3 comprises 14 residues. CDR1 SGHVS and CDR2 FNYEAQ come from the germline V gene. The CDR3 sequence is CASSLGGRSYGYTF. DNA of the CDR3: TGTGCCAGCAGCTTAGGGGGTAGAAGCTATGGCTACACCTTC.

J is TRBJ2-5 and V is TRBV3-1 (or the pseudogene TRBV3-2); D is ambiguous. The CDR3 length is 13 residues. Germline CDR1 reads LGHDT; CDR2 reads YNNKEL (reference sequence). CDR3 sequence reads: CSKGWPLQETQYF. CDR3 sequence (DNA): TGTAGCAAGGGTTGGCCACTCCAAGAGACCCAGTACTTC.

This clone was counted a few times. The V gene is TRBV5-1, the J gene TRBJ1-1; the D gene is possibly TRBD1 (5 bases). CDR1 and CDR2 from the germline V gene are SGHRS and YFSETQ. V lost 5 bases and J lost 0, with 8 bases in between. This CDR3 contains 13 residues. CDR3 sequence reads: CASSDRMNTEAFF. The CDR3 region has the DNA TGCGCCAGCAGTGACAGAATGAACACTGAAGCTTTCTTT.

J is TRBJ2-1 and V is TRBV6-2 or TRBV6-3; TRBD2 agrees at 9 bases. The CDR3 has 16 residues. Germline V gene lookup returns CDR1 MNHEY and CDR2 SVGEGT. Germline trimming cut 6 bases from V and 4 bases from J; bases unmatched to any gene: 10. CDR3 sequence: CASSLHSGGAYNEQFF. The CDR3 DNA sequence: TGTGCCAGCAGCCTCCATAGCGGGGGAGCATACAATGAGCAGTTCTTC.

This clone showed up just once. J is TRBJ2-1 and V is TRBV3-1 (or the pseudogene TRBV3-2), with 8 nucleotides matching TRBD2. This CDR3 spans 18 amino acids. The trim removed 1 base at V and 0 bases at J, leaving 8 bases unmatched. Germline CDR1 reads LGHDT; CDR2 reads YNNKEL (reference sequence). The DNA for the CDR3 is TGTGCCAGCAGCCAAGCCGCCCGGGGGGGGCCCTCCTACAATGAGCAGTTCTTC. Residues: CASSQAARGGPSYNEQFF.

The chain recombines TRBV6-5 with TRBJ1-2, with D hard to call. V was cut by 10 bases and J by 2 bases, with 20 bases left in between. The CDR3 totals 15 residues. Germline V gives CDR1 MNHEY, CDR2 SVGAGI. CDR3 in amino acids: CATSDWSLPNYGYTF. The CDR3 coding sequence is TGTGCCACATCAGACTGGAGCCTTCCCAACTATGGCTACACCTTC.

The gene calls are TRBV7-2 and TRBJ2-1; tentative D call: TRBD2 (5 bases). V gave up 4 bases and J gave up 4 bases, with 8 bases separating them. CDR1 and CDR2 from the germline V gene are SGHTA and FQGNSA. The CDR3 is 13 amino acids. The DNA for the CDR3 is TGTGCCAGCAGCTGGCAGCGGTACAATGAGCAGTTCTTC. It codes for CASSWQRYNEQFF.

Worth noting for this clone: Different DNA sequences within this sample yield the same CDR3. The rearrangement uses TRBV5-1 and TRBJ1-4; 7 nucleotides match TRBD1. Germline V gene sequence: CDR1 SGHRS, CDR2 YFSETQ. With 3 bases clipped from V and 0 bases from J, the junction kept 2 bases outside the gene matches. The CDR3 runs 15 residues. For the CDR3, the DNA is TGCGCCAGCAGCTGGGGGACAGCAACTAATGAAAAACTGTTTTTT. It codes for CASSWGTATNEKLFF.

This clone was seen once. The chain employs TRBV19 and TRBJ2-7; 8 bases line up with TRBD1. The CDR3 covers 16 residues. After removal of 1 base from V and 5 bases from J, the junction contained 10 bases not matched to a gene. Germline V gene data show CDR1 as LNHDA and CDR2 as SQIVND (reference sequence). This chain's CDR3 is CASSIVAGQGSHEQYF. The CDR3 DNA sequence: TGTGCCAGTAGTATAGTTGCCGGACAGGGTAGCCACGAGCAGTACTTC.

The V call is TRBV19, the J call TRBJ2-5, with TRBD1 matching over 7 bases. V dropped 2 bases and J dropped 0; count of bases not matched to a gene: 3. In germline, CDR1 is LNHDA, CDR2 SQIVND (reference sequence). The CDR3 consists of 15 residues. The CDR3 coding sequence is TGTGCCAGTAGTATACTCGGACAGGACCAAGAGACCCAGTACTTC. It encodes CASSILGQDQETQYF.

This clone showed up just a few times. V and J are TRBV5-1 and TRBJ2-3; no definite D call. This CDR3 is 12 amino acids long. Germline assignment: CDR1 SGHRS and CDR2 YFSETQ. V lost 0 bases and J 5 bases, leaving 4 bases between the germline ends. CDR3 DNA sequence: TGCGCCAGCAGCTTGGCCTTAGATACGCAGTATTTT. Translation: CASSLALDTQYF.

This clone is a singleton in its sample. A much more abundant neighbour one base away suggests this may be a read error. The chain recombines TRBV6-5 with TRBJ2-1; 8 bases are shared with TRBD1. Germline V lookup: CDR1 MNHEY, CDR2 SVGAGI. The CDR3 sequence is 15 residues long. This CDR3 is CASSYGRTGHNGQFF. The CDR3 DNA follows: TGTGCCAGCAGTTATGGTAGGACAGGGCACAATGGGCAGTTCTTC.

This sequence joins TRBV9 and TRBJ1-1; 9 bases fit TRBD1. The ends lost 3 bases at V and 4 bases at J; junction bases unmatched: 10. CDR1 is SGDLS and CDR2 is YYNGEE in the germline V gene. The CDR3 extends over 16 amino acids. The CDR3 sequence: CASSAGTGPAGTEAFF. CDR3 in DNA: TGTGCCAGCAGCGCTGGGACAGGGCCCGCAGGCACTGAAGCTTTCTTT.

The CDR3 is CASSFSYEQYF. CDR3 coding DNA: TGTGCCAGCAGTTTCTCCTACGAGCAGTACTTC. The chain recombines TRBV6-2 or TRBV6-3 with TRBJ2-7; no clear D. V lost 4 bases and J 0 bases, leaving 1 base between the germline ends. Germline V lookup: CDR1 MNHEY, CDR2 SVGEGT. The CDR3 length is 11 residues.

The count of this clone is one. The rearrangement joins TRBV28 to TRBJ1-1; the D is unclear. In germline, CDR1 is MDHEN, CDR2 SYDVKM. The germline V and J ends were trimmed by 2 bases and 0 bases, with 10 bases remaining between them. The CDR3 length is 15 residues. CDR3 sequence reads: CASSLNELMNTEAFF. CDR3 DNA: TGTGCCAGCAGTTTAAACGAGCTAATGAACACTGAAGCTTTCTTT.

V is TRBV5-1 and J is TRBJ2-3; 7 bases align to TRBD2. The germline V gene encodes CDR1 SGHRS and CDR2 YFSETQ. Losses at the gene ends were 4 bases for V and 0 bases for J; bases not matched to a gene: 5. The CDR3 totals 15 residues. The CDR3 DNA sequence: TGCGCCAGCAGCACTGGCGGGGGAAGCACAGATACGCAGTATTTT. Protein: CASSTGGGSTDTQYF.

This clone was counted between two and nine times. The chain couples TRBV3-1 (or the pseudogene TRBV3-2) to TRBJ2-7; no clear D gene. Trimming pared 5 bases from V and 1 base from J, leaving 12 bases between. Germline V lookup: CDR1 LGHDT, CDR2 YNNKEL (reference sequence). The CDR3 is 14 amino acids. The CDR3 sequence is CASSERPQSYEQYF. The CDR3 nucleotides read TGTGCCAGCAGCGAACGACCGCAATCCTACGAGCAGTACTTC.

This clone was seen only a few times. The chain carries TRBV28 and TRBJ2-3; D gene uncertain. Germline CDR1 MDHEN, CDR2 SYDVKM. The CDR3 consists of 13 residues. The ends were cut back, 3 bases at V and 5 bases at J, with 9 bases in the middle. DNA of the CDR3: TGTGCCAGCAGTTTTAACGTCATAGATACGCAGTATTTT. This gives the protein CASSFNVIDTQYF. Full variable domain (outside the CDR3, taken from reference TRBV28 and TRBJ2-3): DVKVTQSSRYLVKRTGEKVFLECVQDMDHENMFWYRQDPGLGLRLIYFSYDVKMKEKGDIPEGYSVSREKKERFSLILESASTNQTSMYLCASSFNVIDTQYFGPGTRLTVL.

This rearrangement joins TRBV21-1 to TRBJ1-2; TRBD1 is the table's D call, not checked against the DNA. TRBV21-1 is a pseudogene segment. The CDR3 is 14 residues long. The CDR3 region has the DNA TGTGCCAGCAGCAAACCAGCCAGGGCTTATGGCTACACCTTC. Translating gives CASSKPARAYGYTF.

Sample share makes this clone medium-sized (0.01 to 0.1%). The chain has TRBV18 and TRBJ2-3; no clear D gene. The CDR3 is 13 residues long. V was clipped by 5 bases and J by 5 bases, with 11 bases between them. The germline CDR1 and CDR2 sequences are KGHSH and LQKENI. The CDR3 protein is CASSMYPLDTQYF. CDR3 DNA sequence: TGTGCCAGCTCAATGTATCCCCTAGATACGCAGTATTTT.

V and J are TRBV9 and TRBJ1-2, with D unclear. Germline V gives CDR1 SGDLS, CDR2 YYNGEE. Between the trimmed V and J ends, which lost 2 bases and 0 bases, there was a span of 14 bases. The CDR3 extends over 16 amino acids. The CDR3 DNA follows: TGTGCCAGCAGCGTGAGCGTCGGGGAAACTAACTATGGCTACACCTTC. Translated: CASSVSVGETNYGYTF.

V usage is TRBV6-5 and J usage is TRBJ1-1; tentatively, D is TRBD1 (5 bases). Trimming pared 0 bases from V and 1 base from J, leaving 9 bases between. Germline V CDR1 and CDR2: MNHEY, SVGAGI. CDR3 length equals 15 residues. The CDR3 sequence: CASSYSGAGNTEAFF. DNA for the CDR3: TGTGCCAGCAGTTACTCCGGGGCGGGGAACACTGAAGCTTTCTTT.

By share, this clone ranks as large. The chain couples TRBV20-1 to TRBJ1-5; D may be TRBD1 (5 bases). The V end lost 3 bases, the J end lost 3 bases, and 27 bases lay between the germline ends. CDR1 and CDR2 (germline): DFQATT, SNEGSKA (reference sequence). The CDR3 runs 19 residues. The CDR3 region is CSASIFGRGGEPDNQPQHF. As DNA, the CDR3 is TGCAGTGCTAGTATATTCGGGCGAGGAGGGGAACCGGACAATCAGCCCCAGCATTTT.

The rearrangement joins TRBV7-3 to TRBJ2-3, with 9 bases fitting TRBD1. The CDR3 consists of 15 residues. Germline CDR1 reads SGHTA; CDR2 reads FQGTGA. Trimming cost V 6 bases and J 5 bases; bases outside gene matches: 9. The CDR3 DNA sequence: TGTGCCAGCAGACCTCAGGGGACAGGGAAAGATACGCAGTATTTT. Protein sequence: CASRPQGTGKDTQYF.